This T cell receptor beta chain derives from a study of CD8 T cells in Susac syndrome. Trimming left V 4 bases short and J 2 bases short, with 11 bases between. CDR3 length: 15 amino acids. From germline, CDR1 is SGHTA and CDR2 FQGNSA. Random hexamers served to reverse transcribe roughly 0.45 to 1 ug RNA. TCRdb itself ran the immunoSEQ multiplex PCR reads through MiXCR, one entry per CDR3 protein. In the table there are 150,000 or so distinct CDR3 sequences, just over 90% of which are singletons. The sequenced material came from CD4+ T cells from PBMCs. The chain has TRBV7-2 and TRBJ1-4; D is possibly TRBD1 (5 bases). The sequence came from a human donor in good health. CDR3 nucleotides: TGTGCCAGCAGCTCTTCAGCAGGGACTAATGAAAAACTGTTTTTT. Translation: CASSSSAGTNEKLFF. The whole variable domain, remainder taken from reference TRBV7-2 and TRBJ1-4, is GAGVSQSPSNKVTEKGKDVELRCDPISGHTALYWYRQSLGQGLEFLIYFQGNSAPDKSGLPSDRFSAERTGGSVSTLTIQRTQQEDSAVYLCASSSSAGTNEKLFFGSGTQLSVL.